The 14 T cell receptor beta chains below come from one sample, sequenced in a study of T cell changes during pregnancy in multiple sclerosis. Repertoires were generated with immunoSEQ multiplex PCR, while TCRdb's copy carries only in-frame clones and drops some. This table has approximately 52,000 clones, about 92% appearing once. The sample consisted of CD4+ T cells from peripheral blood mononuclear cells, taken after pregnancy. These receptors were taken from a female donor with multiple sclerosis, enrolled in a pregnancy study.

This chain links TRBV7-9 with TRBJ2-7; 9 nucleotides match TRBD1. Germline values: CDR1 SEHNR, CDR2 FQNEAQ (reference sequence). V was clipped by 5 bases and J by 6 bases; unmatched bases: 5. The CDR3 spans 13 residues. CDR3 coding DNA: TGTGCCAGCAGCGGAGGGACAGGGACCGAGCAGTACTTC. It codes for CASSGGTGTEQYF.

This chain joins TRBV5-4 and TRBJ1-2; D is undetermined. V was pared by 0 bases and J by 8 bases, with 14 bases between. This CDR3 comprises 14 residues. Germline loops: CDR1 SGHNT, CDR2 YYREEE (reference sequence). CDR3 coding DNA: TGTGCCAGCAGCTTGGCGGTCCAACTGGAGGGCTACACCTTC. It translates to CASSLAVQLEGYTF.

Notes on this clone: One junction end does not reproduce the germline sequence, and a read error may be involved. This chain uses TRBV27 with TRBJ1-1, with D possibly being TRBD1 (6 bases). The germline gives CDR1 MNHEY, CDR2 SMNVEV (reference sequence). The CDR3 runs 15 residues. DNA for the CDR3: TGTGCCAGCTGTTTGAGAGGGGGAAAGAACACTGAAGCTTTCTTT. Protein: CASCLRGGKNTEAFF.

The gene calls are TRBV7-3 and TRBJ2-1, with TRBD2 matching 13 bases. The CDR3 runs 16 residues. J gave up 6 bases and V 5 bases, and 7 bases lay outside the gene matches. Germline lookup yields CDR1 SGHTA and CDR2 FQGTGA. CDR3 in amino acids: CASSLRTSGSFNEQFF. The CDR3, as DNA: TGTGCCAGCAGCCTCAGGACTAGCGGGAGCTTCAATGAGCAGTTCTTC.

J is TRBJ2-1 and V is TRBV7-2; 9 bases fit TRBD2. Germline CDR1 and CDR2: SGHTA and FQGNSA. J gave up 10 bases and V 1 base, and 8 bases lay outside the gene matches. CDR3 size: 15 residues. The CDR3 region has the DNA TGTGCCAGCAGCTTAGGTGGTAGCGGGAGAGGCGAGCAGTTCTTC. Translated, it gives CASSLGGSGRGEQFF.

This clone was recorded once. J is TRBJ2-1 and V is TRBV27; 7 nucleotides line up with TRBD1. J lost 6 bases, V lost 6 bases, and 14 bases had no gene match. The germline V gene encodes CDR1 MNHEY and CDR2 SMNVEV (reference sequence). CDR3 length equals 16 residues. DNA for the CDR3: TGTGCCAGCAGCGACCTCGACAGGGCTAAACCCAATGAGCAGTTCTTC. Protein sequence: CASSDLDRAKPNEQFF.

This clone has only one observation. The chain is built from TRBV6-5 and TRBJ1-1; tentatively, D is TRBD1 (5 bases). The V and J ends lost 2 bases and 5 bases respectively, with 9 bases between them. Germline CDR1 MNHEY, CDR2 SVGAGI. This CDR3 comprises 13 residues. The CDR3 region has the DNA TGTGCCAGCAGTTACACCACAGGAACTGAAGCTTTCTTT. Translated: CASSYTTGTEAFF.

The V call is TRBV7-2, the J call TRBJ2-7; 10 bases are a match to TRBD1. The V and J ends lost 4 bases and 3 bases, in that order; junction bases with no gene match: 3. The CDR3 loop spans 14 amino acids. Looked up from germline, CDR1 is SGHTA and CDR2 is FQGNSA. The CDR3 spells CASSYGTGVYEQYF. CDR3 DNA: TGTGCCAGCAGCTACGGGACAGGGGTCTACGAGCAGTACTTC.

This sequence joins TRBV7-2 and TRBJ2-1, with 7 bases identical to TRBD2. Trimming at V came to 5 bases and at J to 4 bases, leaving 11 bases not matched to a gene. Germline V gene lookup returns CDR1 SGHTA and CDR2 FQGNSA. This CDR3 has 16 residues. In nucleotides, the CDR3 is TGTGCCAGCAGCCTCGGTCGCGGGAGATCTTACAATGAGCAGTTCTTC. Encoded protein: CASSLGRGRSYNEQFF.

The chain carries TRBV18 and TRBJ2-5, with D unresolved. The CDR3 is 13 residues long. Germline V gene sequence: CDR1 KGHSH, CDR2 LQKENI. V lost 4 bases to trimming and J lost 2 bases, with 8 bases between them. The CDR3 spells CASSRELQETQYF. DNA for the CDR3: TGTGCCAGCTCACGAGAACTACAAGAGACCCAGTACTTC.

This chain uses TRBV29-1 with TRBJ2-2; TRBD2 aligns across 8 bases. The ends lost 4 bases at V and 0 bases at J; junction bases unmatched: 4. Germline V gene lookup returns CDR1 SQVTM and CDR2 ANQGSEA. The CDR3 extends over 15 amino acids. CDR3 loop: CSVGTSSANTGELFF. Here the CDR3 DNA reads TGCAGCGTTGGGACTAGCAGCGCGAACACCGGGGAGCTGTTTTTT.

CDR3 sequence (DNA): TGTGCCACCGGCGGGGGGCCCTACGAGCAGTACTTC. Protein sequence: CATGGGPYEQYF. The V call is TRBV28, the J call TRBJ2-7; 8 positions match TRBD2. Trimming took 10 bases from V and 2 from J; bases not matched to a gene: 4. The CDR3 loop spans 12 amino acids. CDR1 and CDR2 (germline): MDHEN, SYDVKM. Based on the CDR3 plus reference TRBV28 and TRBJ2-7, the full variable domain is DVKVTQSSRYLVKRTGEKVFLECVQDMDHENMFWYRQDPGLGLRLIYFSYDVKMKEKGDIPEGYSVSREKKERFSLILESASTNQTSMYLCATGGGPYEQYFGPGTRLTVT.

The rearrangement links TRBV5-6 to TRBJ2-4; D gene ambiguous. Trimming removed 4 bases at V and 2 bases at J, with 10 bases between. The germline V gene encodes CDR1 SGHDT and CDR2 YYEEEE. This CDR3 comprises 14 residues. This chain's CDR3 is CASSPQATKNIQYF. The CDR3 DNA follows: TGTGCCAGCAGCCCCCAAGCCACCAAAAACATTCAGTACTTC.

V is TRBV9 and J is TRBJ2-7; no reliable D call. The V end was cut by 0 bases, the J end by 1 base, with 11 bases between. Germline CDR1 SGDLS, CDR2 YYNGEE. The CDR3 has 15 amino acids. Here the CDR3 reads CASSVGVTVSYEQYF. The CDR3 DNA follows: TGTGCCAGCAGCGTAGGGGTCACAGTTTCCTACGAGCAGTACTTC. Looking up the rest from reference TRBV9 and TRBJ2-7 gives the full variable domain: DSGVTQTPKHLITATGQRVTLRCSPRSGDLSVYWYQQSLDQGLQFLIQYYNGEERAKGNILERFSAQQFPDLHSELNLSSLELGDSALYFCASSVGVTVSYEQYFGPGTRLTVT.